This record covers a single T cell receptor (beta chain). The entry originates in a study of blood T cell repertoires in COVID-19. As handled by the study authors: Reference gene primer amplification gave estimated nucleated cell counts. Sequencing was performed with immunoSEQ multiplex PCR; in TCRdb, only in-frame clones are kept and a portion is missing. V, J and clone size reflect that table, while D and trimming were determined from the DNA. The sample includes over 400,000 clones, roughly 91% of them seen just once. Trimming shortened V by 1 base and J by 0 bases, and 14 bases separated the two germline ends. From germline, CDR1 is LNHNV and CDR2 YYDKDF (reference sequence). The CDR3 length is 17 residues.

This clonotype originated in a woman between 50 and 59 years old with COVID-19, enrolled during active disease. Specimen: peripheral blood. The J gene is TRBJ2-3, the V gene TRBV15; tentatively, D is TRBD2 (5 bases). The DNA for the CDR3 is TGTGCCACCAGCAGAGGCCGAGGGCTTCCTAGCACAGATACGCAGTATTTT. Translation gives CATSRGRGLPSTDTQYF.